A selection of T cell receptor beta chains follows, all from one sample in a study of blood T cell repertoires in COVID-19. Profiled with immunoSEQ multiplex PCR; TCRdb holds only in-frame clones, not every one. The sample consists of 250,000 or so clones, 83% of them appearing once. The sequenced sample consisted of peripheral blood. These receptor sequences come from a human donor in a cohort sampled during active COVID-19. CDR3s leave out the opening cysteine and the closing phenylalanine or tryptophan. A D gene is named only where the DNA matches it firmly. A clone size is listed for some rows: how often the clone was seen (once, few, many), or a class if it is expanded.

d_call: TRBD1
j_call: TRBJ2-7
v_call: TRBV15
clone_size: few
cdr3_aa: ATSRDIGTGTYEQY

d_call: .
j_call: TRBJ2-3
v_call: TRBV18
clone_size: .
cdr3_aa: ASSVWAMTESTDTQY

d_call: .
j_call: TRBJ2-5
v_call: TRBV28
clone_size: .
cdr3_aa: ASSLSPGVQETQY

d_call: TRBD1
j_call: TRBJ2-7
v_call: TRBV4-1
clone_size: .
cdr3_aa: ASSPGQGGKQY

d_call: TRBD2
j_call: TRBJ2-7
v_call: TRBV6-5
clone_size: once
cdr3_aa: ASSTSGGDEQY

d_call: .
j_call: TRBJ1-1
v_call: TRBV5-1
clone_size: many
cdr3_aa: ASSADEAREAF

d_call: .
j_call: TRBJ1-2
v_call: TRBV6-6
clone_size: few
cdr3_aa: ASSYGGRDYGYT

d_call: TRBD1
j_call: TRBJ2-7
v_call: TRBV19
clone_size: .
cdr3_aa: ASRIQGASGEQY

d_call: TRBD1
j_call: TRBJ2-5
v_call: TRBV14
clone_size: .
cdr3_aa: ASSQLQGGQETQY

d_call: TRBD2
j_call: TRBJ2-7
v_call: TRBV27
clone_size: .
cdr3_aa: ASAPLGGGYEQY

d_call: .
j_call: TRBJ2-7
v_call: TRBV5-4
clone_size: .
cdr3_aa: ASSPTAFKGPYEQY

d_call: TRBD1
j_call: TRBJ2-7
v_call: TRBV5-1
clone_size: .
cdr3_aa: ASRRGQGYEQY

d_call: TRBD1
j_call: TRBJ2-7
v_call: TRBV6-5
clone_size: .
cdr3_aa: ASSSISGQDFYEQY

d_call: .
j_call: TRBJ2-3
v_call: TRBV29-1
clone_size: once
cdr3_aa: SVESAEVDTQY

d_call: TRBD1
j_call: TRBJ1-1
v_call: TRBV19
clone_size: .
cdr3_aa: ASSATGTGGNTEAF

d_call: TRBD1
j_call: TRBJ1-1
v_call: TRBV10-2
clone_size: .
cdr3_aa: ASELTGDTEAF

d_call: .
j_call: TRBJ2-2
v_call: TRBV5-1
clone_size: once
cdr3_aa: ASSLDRFANTGELF

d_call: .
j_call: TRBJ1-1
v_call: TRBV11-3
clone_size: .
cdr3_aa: ASSLVFGEHTEAF

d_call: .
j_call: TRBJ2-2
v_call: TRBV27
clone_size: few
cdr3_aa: ASRDGQRAGELF

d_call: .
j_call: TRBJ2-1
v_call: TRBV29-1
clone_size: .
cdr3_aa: SVETGAEDEQF

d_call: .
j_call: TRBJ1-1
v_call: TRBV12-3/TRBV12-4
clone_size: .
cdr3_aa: ASSVSGTLRAF

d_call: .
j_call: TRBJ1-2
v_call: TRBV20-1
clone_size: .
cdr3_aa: SARDQEHYT

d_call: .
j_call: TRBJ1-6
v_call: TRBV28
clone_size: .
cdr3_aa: ASSSYVNSPLH

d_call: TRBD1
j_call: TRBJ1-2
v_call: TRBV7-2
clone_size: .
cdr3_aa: ASSLSSSGTGAKST

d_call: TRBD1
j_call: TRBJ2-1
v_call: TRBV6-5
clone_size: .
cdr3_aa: ASSRDRGSRNEQF

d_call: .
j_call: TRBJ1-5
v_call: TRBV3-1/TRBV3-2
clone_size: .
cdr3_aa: ASSQKKGAGLGQPQH

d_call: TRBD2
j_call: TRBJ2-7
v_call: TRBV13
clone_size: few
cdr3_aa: ASSIGTSVPSYEQY

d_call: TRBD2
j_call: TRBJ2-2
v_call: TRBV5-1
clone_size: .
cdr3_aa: ASSRTSGDTGELF

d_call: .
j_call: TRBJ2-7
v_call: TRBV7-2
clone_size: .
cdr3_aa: ASSLGYASGYEQY

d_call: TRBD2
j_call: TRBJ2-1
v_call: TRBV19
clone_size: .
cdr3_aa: ASSMVAGDNEQF

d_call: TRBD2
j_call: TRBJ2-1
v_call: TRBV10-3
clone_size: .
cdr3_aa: AISESMGTSGGANEQF

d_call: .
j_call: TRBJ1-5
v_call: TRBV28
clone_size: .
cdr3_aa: ASSLAGINQPQH

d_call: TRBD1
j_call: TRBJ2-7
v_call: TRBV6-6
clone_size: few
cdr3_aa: ASSYQGQRSYEQY

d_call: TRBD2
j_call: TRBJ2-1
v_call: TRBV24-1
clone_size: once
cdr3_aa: ATSDPGLASSGEQF

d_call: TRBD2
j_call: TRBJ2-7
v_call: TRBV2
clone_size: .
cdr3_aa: ASSEAVGGRRYEQY